This is a list of T cell receptor beta chains from one sample in a study of PD-1 blockade in classical Hodgkin lymphoma. Clones were read by immunoSEQ multiplex PCR, and TCRdb kept only the in-frame ones, dropping some. The sample has tens of thousands of clones, around 80% seen once. The sample in question was peripheral blood mononuclear cells (PBMCs), obtained before the fourth cycle of nivolumab. Every receptor here comes from a human donor with classical Hodgkin lymphoma. CDR3s leave out the opening cysteine and the closing phenylalanine or tryptophan. A D gene is named only where the DNA matches it firmly. Where a row states a size, it is once, few, many or the class of an expanded clone; other rows omit it.

D	V	J	size	CDR3
TRBD2	TRBV5-4	TRBJ2-1	NA	ASSFTSGGINEQF
NA	TRBV9	TRBJ2-1	few	ASSVQARGTYNEQF
NA	TRBV4-2	TRBJ1-4	NA	ASSRKGGDGNEKLF
NA	TRBV5-1	TRBJ1-5	NA	ARLGPRDGYNQPQH
TRBD2	TRBV19	TRBJ2-1	NA	ASSPSGGSYNEQF
TRBD2	TRBV5-1	TRBJ2-3	NA	ASSSGGKDTQY
TRBD2	TRBV29-1	TRBJ2-7	NA	SAGTSGLRGEQY
NA	TRBV6-5	TRBJ2-2	NA	ASSYSLPAGELF
NA	TRBV7-2	TRBJ1-2	once	ASSFGSPGGYT
TRBD2	TRBV18	TRBJ2-1	NA	ASSPWPPGLAGGLNEQF
NA	TRBV10-3	TRBJ1-5	many	ATTYREGQPQH
TRBD1	TRBV2	TRBJ2-5	NA	ASSYELTGGFQETQY
TRBD1	TRBV5-5	TRBJ2-7	NA	ASSWTGSYEQY
TRBD1	TRBV19	TRBJ1-6	NA	ASAGTVNSPLH
TRBD2	TRBV19	TRBJ2-5	once	ASSIRLAGGQETQY
NA	TRBV15	TRBJ2-6	NA	ATSNWGTIVGANVLT
NA	TRBV18	TRBJ2-7	few	ASSPPGGTYEQY
NA	TRBV19	TRBJ2-3	NA	ASSAIQSTDTQY
NA	TRBV7-3	TRBJ2-1	NA	ASSLSPPDNEQF
NA	TRBV6-5	TRBJ1-5	once	ASSSLGQPQH
NA	TRBV5-6	TRBJ2-2	NA	ASSFGVDTGELF
TRBD1	TRBV25-1	TRBJ1-2	NA	ASSPGQGGHGYT
TRBD1	TRBV19	TRBJ2-7	NA	ASSTGQGRIAYEQY
NA	TRBV2	TRBJ1-3	NA	ASSGSSSGNTIY
NA	TRBV7-8	TRBJ2-5	NA	ASSFRVGETQY
TRBD2	TRBV5-1	TRBJ2-1	NA	ASSLAPLAGAYNEQF
NA	TRBV11-3	TRBJ2-7	NA	ASSLDLTGGQY
TRBD1	TRBV19	TRBJ1-1	NA	ASSIGLGQPNTEAF
TRBD1	TRBV9	TRBJ2-2	NA	ASSQQGAVTGELF
TRBD2	TRBV9	TRBJ2-7	few	ASSPTLAAVYEQY
TRBD1	TRBV5-1	TRBJ2-5	few	ASSLLGTGSPQETQY
NA	TRBV5-1	TRBJ2-2	NA	ASRMKDTGELF